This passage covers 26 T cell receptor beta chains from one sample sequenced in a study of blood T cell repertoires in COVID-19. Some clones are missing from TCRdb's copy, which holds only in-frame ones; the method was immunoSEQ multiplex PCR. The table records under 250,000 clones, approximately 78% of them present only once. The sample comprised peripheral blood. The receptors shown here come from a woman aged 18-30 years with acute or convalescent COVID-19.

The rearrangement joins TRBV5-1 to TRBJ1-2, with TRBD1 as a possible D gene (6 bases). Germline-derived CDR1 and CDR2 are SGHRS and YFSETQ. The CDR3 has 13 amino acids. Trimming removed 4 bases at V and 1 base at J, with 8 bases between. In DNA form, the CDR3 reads TGCGCCAGCAGCGAACAGGGTAACTATGGCTACACCTTC. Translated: CASSEQGNYGYTF.

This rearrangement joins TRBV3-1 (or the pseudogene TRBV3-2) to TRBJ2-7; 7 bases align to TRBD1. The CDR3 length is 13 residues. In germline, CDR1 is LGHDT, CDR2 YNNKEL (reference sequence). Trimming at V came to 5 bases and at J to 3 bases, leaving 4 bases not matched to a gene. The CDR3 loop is CASSGHRGYEQYF. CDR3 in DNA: TGTGCCAGCAGCGGTCACAGGGGCTACGAGCAGTACTTC.

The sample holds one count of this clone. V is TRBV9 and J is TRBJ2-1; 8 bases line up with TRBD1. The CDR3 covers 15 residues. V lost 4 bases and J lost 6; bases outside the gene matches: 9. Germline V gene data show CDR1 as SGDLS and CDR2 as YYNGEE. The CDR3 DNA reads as TGTGCCAGCAGCCCCACTCCCGACAGGGGCAATGAGCAGTTCTTC. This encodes CASSPTPDRGNEQFF. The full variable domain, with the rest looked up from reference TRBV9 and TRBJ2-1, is DSGVTQTPKHLITATGQRVTLRCSPRSGDLSVYWYQQSLDQGLQFLIQYYNGEERAKGNILERFSAQQFPDLHSELNLSSLELGDSALYFCASSPTPDRGNEQFFGPGTRLTVL.

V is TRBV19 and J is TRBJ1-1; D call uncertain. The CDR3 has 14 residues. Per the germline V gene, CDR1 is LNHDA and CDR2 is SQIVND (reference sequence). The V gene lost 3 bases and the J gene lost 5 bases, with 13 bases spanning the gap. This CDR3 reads CASSIVTPVTEAFF. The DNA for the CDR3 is TGTGCCAGTAGTATTGTGACTCCGGTGACTGAAGCTTTCTTT.

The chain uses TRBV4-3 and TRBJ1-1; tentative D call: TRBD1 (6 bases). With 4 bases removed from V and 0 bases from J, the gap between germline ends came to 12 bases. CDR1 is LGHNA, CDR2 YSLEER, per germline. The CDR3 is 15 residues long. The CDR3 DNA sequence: TGCGCCAGCAGCCGCACACAGGGCATGAACACTGAAGCTTTCTTT. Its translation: CASSRTQGMNTEAFF.

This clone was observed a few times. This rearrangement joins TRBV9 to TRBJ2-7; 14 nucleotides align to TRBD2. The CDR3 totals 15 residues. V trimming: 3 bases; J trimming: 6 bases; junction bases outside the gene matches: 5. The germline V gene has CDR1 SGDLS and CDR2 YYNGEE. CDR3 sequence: CASSGGLAGGSEQYF. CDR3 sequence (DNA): TGTGCCAGCAGCGGCGGACTAGCGGGGGGAAGCGAGCAGTACTTC.

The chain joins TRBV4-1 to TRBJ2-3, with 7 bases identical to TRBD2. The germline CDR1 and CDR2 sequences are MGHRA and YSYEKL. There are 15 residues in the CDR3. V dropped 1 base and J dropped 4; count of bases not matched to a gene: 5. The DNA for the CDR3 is TGCGCCAGCAGCCAAGTTTGGGCGGGAGCAGATACGCAGTATTTT. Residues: CASSQVWAGADTQYF.

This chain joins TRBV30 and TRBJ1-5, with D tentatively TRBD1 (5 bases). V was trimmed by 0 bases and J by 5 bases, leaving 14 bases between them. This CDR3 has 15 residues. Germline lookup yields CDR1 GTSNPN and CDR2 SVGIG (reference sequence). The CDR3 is CAWSVSGGRYQPQHF. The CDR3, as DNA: TGTGCCTGGAGTGTCTCCGGGGGAAGGTATCAGCCCCAGCATTTT.

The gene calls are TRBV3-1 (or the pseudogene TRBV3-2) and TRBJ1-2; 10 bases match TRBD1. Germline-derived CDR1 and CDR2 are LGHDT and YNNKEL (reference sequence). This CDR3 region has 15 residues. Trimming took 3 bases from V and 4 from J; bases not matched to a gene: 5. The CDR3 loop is CASSQTGGAGYGYTF. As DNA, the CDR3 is TGTGCCAGCAGCCAGACAGGGGGCGCCGGCTATGGCTACACCTTC.

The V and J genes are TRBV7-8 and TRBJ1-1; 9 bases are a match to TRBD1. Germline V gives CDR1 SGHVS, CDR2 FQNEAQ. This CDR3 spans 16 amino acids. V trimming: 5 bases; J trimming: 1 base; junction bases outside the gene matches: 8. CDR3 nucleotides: TGTGCCAGCAGCCCATTCCGGACAGGGGCGAACACTGAAGCTTTCTTT. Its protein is CASSPFRTGANTEAFF.

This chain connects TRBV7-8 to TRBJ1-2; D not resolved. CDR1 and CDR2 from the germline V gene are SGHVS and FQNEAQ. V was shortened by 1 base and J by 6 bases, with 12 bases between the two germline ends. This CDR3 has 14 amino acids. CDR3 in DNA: TGTGCCAGCAGCTTAGTCGGGAGGGTCGATGGCTACACCTTC. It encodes CASSLVGRVDGYTF.

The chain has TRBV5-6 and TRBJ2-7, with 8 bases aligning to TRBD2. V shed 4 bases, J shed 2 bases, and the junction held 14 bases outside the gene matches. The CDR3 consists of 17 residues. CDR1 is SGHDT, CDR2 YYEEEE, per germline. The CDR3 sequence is CASSPDPSVAGPYEQYF. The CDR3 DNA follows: TGTGCCAGCAGCCCGGACCCCTCGGTAGCGGGACCCTACGAGCAGTACTTC.

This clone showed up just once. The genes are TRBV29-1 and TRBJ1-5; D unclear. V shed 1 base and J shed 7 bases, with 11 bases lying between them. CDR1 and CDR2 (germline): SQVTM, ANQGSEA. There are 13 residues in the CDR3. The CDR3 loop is CSVEVREGQPQHF. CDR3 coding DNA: TGCAGCGTTGAAGTGAGGGAGGGCCAGCCCCAGCATTTT.

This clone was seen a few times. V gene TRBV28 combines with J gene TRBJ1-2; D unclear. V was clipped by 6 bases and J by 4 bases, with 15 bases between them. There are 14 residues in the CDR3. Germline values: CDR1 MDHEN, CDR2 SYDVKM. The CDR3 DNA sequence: TGTGCCAGCAGACTCACGCCTGGAGGCTATGGCTACACCTTC. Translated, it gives CASRLTPGGYGYTF.

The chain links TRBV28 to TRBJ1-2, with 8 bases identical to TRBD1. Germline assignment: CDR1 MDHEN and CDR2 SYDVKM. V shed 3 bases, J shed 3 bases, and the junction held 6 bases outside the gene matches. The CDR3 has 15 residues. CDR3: CASSFSWTGHYGYTF. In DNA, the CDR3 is TGTGCCAGCAGTTTCTCCTGGACAGGGCACTATGGCTACACCTTC.

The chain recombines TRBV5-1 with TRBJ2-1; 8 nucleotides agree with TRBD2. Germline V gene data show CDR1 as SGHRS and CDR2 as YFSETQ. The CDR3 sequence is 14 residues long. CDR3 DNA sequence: TGCGCAACCACCGAGGGCGGGGGGTACAATGAGCAGTTCTTC. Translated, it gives CATTEGGGYNEQFF.

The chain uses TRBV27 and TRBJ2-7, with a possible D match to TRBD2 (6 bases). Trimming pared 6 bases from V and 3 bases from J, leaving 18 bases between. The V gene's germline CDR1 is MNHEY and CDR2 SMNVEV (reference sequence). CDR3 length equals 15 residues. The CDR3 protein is CASSVIPGADYEQYF. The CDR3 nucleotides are TGTGCCAGCAGCGTTATACCGGGAGCCGACTACGAGCAGTACTTC.

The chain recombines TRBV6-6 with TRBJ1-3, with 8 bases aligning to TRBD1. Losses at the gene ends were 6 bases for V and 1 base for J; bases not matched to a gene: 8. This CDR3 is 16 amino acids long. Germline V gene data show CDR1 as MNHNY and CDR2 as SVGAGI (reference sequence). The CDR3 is CASSLRQGMSGNTIYF. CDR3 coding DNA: TGTGCCAGCAGCCTCAGACAGGGGATGTCTGGAAACACCATATATTTT.

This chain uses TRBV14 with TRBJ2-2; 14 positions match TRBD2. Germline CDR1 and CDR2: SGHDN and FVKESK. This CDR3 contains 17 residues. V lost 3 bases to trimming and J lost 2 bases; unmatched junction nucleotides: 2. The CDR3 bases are TGTGCCAGCAGCCATGGGACTAGCGGGAGAAACACCGGGGAGCTGTTTTTT. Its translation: CASSHGTSGRNTGELFF.

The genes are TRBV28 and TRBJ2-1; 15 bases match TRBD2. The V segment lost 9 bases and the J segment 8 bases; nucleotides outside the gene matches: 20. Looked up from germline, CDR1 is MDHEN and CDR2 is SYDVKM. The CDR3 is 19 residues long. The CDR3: CARGEPGLAGGGGWYEQFF. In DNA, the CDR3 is TGTGCCAGGGGAGAACCGGGACTAGCGGGAGGCGGGGGCTGGTATGAGCAGTTCTTC. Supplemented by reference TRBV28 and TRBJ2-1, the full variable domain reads DVKVTQSSRYLVKRTGEKVFLECVQDMDHENMFWYRQDPGLGLRLIYFSYDVKMKEKGDIPEGYSVSREKKERFSLILESASTNQTSMYLCARGEPGLAGGGGWYEQFFGPGTRLTVL.

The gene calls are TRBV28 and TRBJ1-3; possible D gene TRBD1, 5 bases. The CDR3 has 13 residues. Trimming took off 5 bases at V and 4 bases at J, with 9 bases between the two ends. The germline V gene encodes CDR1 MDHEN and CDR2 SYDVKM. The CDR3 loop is CASSARAGNTIYF. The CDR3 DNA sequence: TGTGCCAGCAGTGCCAGGGCCGGAAACACCATATATTTT.

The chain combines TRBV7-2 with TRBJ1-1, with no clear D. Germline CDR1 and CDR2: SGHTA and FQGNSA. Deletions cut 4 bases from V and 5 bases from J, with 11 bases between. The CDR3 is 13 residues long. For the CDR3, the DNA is TGTGCCAGCAGCTCTCAGCAGGCGACTGAAGCTTTCTTT. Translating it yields CASSSQQATEAFF.

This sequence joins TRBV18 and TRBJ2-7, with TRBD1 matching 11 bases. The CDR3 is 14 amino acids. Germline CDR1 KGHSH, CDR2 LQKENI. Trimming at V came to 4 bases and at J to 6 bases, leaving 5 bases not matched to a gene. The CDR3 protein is CASSRTGGAVEQYF. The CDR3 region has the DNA TGTGCCAGCTCACGGACAGGGGGCGCGGTCGAGCAGTACTTC.

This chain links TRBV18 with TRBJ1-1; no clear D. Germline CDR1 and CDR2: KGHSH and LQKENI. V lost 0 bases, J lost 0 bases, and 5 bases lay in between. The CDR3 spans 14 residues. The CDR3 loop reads CASSPPQMNTEAFF. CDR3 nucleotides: TGTGCCAGCTCACCACCTCAGATGAACACTGAAGCTTTCTTT. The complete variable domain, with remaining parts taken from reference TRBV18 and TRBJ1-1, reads NAGVMQNPRHLVRRRGQEARLRCSPMKGHSHVYWYRQLPEEGLKFMVYLQKENIIDESGMPKERFSAEFPKEGPSILRIQQVVRGDSAAYFCASSPPQMNTEAFFGQGTRLTVV.

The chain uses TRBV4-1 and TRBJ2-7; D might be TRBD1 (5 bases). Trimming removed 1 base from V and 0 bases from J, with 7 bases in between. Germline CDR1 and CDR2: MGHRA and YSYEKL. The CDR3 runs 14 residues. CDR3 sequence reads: CASSQVDSSYEQYF. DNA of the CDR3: TGCGCCAGCAGCCAAGTTGACAGCTCCTACGAGCAGTACTTC.

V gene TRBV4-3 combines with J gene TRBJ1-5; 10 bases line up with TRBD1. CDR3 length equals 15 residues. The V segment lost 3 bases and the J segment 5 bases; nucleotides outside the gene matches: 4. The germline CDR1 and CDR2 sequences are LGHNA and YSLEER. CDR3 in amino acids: CASSHWTGGDQPQHF. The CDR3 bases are TGCGCCAGCAGCCATTGGACAGGGGGGGATCAGCCCCAGCATTTT.